This TCR beta chain was retrieved from a study of molecular identifiers for immune sequencing clone quantification. This clonotype was detected many times. Germline V lookup: CDR1 SNHLY, CDR2 FYNNEI. The CDR3 sequence is 16 residues long. Trimming took 6 bases from V and 3 from J; bases not matched to a gene: 4. TCRdb itself ran the PCR reads through MiXCR, one entry per CDR3 protein. The table has about 40,000 distinct CDR3 sequences, less than 20% seen once. Naive CD8 T cells were FACS-sorted by CD8+CD4-CCR7+CD45RA+ markers. This rearrangement joins TRBV2 to TRBJ2-2, with 13 positions matching TRBD2. The sequence came from a human donor in good health. Some libraries in this study had Jurkat cell RNA spiked in. The sequenced material came from naive CD8+ T cells from blood, with Jurkat cell RNA spiked in. Subset described: FACS-sorted CD8+CD4-CCR7+CD45RA+ naive T cells. CDR3 sequence reads: CASRGLAGDHTGELFF. CDR3 sequence (DNA): TGTGCCAGCAGAGGACTAGCGGGAGATCACACCGGGGAGCTGTTTTTT.